A selection of T cell receptor beta chains follows, all from one sample in a study of T cell repertoires in cytomegalovirus infection. Each CDR3 protein gets one entry after TCRdb re-called the reads with MiXCR. The sample has approximately 910,000 distinct CDR3 sequences; around 30% are singletons. These receptors' targets are unknown. The sequences come from cultured CD8+ T cells from PBMCs, collected from culture after CMV antigen stimulation. The source of these receptors is a human donor in good health (CMV status not recorded). Some clones in this sample may be carry-over from other donors' samples. CDR3s include the opening cysteine and the closing phenylalanine or tryptophan. D genes are given only for firm matches.

D gene,V gene,J gene,CDR3 protein
-,TRBV4-3,TRBJ2-1,CASSPRGGMQFF
TRBD1,TRBV12-3/TRBV12-4,TRBJ1-2,CASSFGTAIYGYTF
-,TRBV15,TRBJ2-1,CATSRDPSLYNEQFF
-,TRBV28,TRBJ1-3,CASSQDTNSGNTIYF
-,TRBV5-1,TRBJ2-1,CASSTGLEQFF
-,TRBV12-3/TRBV12-4,TRBJ2-7,CASSLTEDEQYF
-,TRBV27,TRBJ2-1,CASGHHYNEQFF
-,TRBV27,TRBJ2-2,CASSFLTQNTGELFF
TRBD1,TRBV27,TRBJ2-7,CASSPLRGTGNEQYF
-,TRBV6-6,TRBJ2-2,CATGVAGELFF
-,TRBV4-1,TRBJ1-5,CASSQDGQGGNQPQHF
-,TRBV24-1,TRBJ2-2,CATSDSRVYGELFF
TRBD2,TRBV6-2/TRBV6-3,TRBJ2-1,CASSSPSGGAYYNEQFF
-,TRBV12-3/TRBV12-4,TRBJ1-5,CASSFDGGNQPQHF
-,TRBV7-2,TRBJ1-6,CASSLVRELHF
TRBD2,TRBV9,TRBJ2-1,CASSGTSGGFSGHNEQFF
TRBD1,TRBV20-1,TRBJ2-3,CSATSGGSASLDTQYF
-,TRBV7-2,TRBJ1-1,CASSLVRGSNTEAFF
-,TRBV18,TRBJ1-5,CASSPPSSNQPQHF
TRBD1,TRBV11-2,TRBJ1-6,CASSWTGVYSYNSPLHF
-,TRBV14,TRBJ2-3,CASSHGGRYTDTQYF
-,TRBV6-6,TRBJ2-2,CASSFGRELRGELFF
-,TRBV7-2,TRBJ2-4,CASSPLDRDENIQYF
-,TRBV27,TRBJ1-2,CASSFFHELRMTYGYTF
-,TRBV10-2,TRBJ1-1,CASSEFRVGAFF
-,TRBV7-9,TRBJ1-2,CASSQTAAIINYGYTF
-,TRBV4-3,TRBJ1-3,CASSQDSQVLGNTIYF
-,TRBV20-1,TRBJ1-5,CSARDQQGLQPQHF
TRBD2,TRBV7-9,TRBJ2-3,CASSPQPGLAGALSTDTQYF
TRBD2,TRBV2,TRBJ2-1,CASRFSGGTYNEQFF
-,TRBV4-1,TRBJ1-4,CASSLMSRENEKLFF
-,TRBV6-2/TRBV6-3,TRBJ2-1,CASSSFYRFSSYNEQFF
TRBD1,TRBV12-3/TRBV12-4,TRBJ1-1,CASSSQGPEAFF
-,TRBV6-6,TRBJ1-6,CAASRSSYNSPLHF
-,TRBV7-6,TRBJ1-2,CASSLGAGFYGYTF
-,TRBV15,TRBJ1-4,CATSNESREKLFF
-,TRBV12-3/TRBV12-4,TRBJ2-5,CASSLRRREETQYF
TRBD1,TRBV7-2,TRBJ2-1,CASSSTGTGSGEQFF
TRBD1,TRBV6-2/TRBV6-3,TRBJ2-1,CASSLTGAPSYNEQFF
TRBD1,TRBV6-6,TRBJ2-3,CACSAGTGGTDTQYF
-,TRBV27,TRBJ1-5,CASSLWGPGGNQPQHF
-,TRBV27,TRBJ2-7,CASSSPSREVEQYF
TRBD2,TRBV7-9,TRBJ2-7,CASSSALAGAAYEQYF
TRBD2,TRBV7-2,TRBJ2-5,CASSPTRVAGVPGRETQYF
-,TRBV7-8,TRBJ1-2,CASSFDPRGYTF
-,TRBV9,TRBJ2-1,CASSVAGSPYNEQFF